What follows is one T cell receptor beta chain and its context. The antigen remains unidentified. PBMC were collected before vaccination, two weeks after the third vaccination, and at progression. The data originate from a study of glioma-infiltrating T cells after dendritic cell vaccination. About the study: Dendritic cells derived from monocytes and pulsed with autologous tumor lysate formed the vaccine. Findings and limits, study-wide: Patients with more pretreatment TILs had longer time to progression and survival.

Germline-derived CDR1 and CDR2 are KGHSH and LQKENI. The germline V and J ends were trimmed by 8 bases and 5 bases, with 15 bases remaining between them. The CDR3 consists of 13 residues. Sequenced by immunoSEQ multiplex PCR; TCRdb stores in-frame clones only, minus some. The sample consists of under 100,000 clones, more than 75% of them appearing once. This TCR was recovered from a human donor with glioblastoma. The chain has TRBV18 and TRBJ1-2; TRBD1 is a possible D gene (5 bases). Sequenced here: blood, sampled before dendritic cell vaccination. The CDR3 sequence: CASTKDKIYGYTF. Written as DNA, the CDR3 is TGTGCCAGCACCAAGGACAAGATTTATGGCTACACCTTC.